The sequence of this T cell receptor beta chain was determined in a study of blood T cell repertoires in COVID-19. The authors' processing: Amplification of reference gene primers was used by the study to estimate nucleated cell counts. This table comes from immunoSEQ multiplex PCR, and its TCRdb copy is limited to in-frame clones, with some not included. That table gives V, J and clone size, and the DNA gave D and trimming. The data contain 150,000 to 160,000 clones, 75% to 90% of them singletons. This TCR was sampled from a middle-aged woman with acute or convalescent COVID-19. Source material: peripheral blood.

The CDR3 spells CAWSVKGISTEAFF. DNA for the CDR3: TGTGCCTGGAGTGTAAAGGGGATAAGCACTGAAGCTTTCTTT. The rearrangement uses TRBV30 and TRBJ1-1, with a weak D call TRBD1 (5 bases). This CDR3 has 14 amino acids. Between the trimmed V and J ends, which lost 0 bases and 4 bases, there was a span of 12 bases. From germline, CDR1 is GTSNPN and CDR2 SVGIG (reference sequence). Complete variable domain (other parts from reference TRBV30 and TRBJ1-1): SQTIHQWPATLVQPVGSPLSLECTVEGTSNPNLYWYRQAAGRGLQLLFYSVGIGQISSEVPQNLSASRPQDRQFILSSKKLLLSDSGFYLCAWSVKGISTEAFFGQGTRLTVV.